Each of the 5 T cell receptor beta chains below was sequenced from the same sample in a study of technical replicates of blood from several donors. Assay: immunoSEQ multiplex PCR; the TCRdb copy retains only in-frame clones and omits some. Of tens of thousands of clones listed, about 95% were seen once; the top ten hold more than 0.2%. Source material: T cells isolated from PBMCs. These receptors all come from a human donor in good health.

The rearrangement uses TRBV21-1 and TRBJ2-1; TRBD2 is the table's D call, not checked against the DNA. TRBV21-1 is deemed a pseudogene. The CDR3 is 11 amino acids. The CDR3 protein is CASSRDWEQFF. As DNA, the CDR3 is TGTGCCAGCAGCCGCGACTGGGAGCAGTTCTTC.

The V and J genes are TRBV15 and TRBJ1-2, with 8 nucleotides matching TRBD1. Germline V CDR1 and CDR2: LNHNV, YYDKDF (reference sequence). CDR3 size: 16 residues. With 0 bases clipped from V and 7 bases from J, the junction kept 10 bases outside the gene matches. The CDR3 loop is CATSRDRDRIRSGYTF. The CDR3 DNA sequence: TGTGCCACCAGCAGAGATCGGGACAGGATCAGATCTGGCTACACCTTC.

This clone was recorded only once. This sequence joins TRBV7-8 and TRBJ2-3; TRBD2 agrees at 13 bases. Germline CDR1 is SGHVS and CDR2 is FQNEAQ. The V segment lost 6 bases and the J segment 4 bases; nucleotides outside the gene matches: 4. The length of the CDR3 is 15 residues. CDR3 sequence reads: CASRPTSGRADTQYF. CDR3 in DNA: TGTGCCAGCAGACCTACTAGCGGGAGGGCAGATACGCAGTATTTT.

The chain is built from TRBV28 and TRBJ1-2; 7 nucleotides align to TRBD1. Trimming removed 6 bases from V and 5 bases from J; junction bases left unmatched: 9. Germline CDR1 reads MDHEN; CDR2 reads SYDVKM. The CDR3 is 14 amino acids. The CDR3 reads CASRRGQASYGYTF. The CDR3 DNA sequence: TGTGCCAGCAGGCGCGGACAGGCAAGTTATGGCTACACCTTC.

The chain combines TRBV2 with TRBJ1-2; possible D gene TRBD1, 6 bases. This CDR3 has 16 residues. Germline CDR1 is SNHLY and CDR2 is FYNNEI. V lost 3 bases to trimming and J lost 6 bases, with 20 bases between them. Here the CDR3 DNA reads TGTGCCAGCAGTGACAACCTGTACGGGACATCGGATGGCTACACCTTC. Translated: CASSDNLYGTSDGYTF.